The 26 T cell receptor beta chains below were found in one sample sequenced in a study of T-cell memory formation after mild COVID-19. TCRdb reanalysed the 5' RACE reads using MiXCR and keeps one entry per CDR3 protein. The sample has about 620,000 distinct CDR3 sequences, about 20% seen once; the top ten hold 12%. Sequencing was performed on PBMCs or a T cell subset sorted from them (not recorded which). Source of these receptors: an adult woman who had mild COVID-19 (a few samples of this study predate the infection). Cell type and time point are not known.

In DNA form, the CDR3 reads TGTGCCAGCAGCCAATGGCAGTCCTACGAGCAGTACTTC. Amino acid sequence: CASSQWQSYEQYF. The chain employs TRBV3-1 and TRBJ2-7; D is unresolved. The V gene's germline CDR1 is LGHDT and CDR2 YNNKEL (reference sequence). The CDR3 is made up of 13 amino acids. V was shortened by 2 bases and J by 1 base, with 6 bases between the two germline ends.

This chain connects TRBV24-1 to TRBJ2-2; D uncertain. V lost 2 bases and J lost 3, with 9 bases in between. Germline V gene data show CDR1 as KGHDR and CDR2 as SFDVKD. This CDR3 is built from 15 residues. CDR3 DNA: TGTGCCACCAGTGATTGGAAGGGCTACACCGGGGAGCTGTTTTTT. Amino acids: CATSDWKGYTGELFF.

In its sample, this clonotype was seen a few times. CDR3 protein: CASTRDRSMNTEAFF. DNA of the CDR3: TGTGCCAGCACCCGGGACAGGAGTATGAACACTGAAGCTTTCTTT. This chain joins TRBV6-5 and TRBJ1-1; 8 bases align to TRBD1. Germline assignment: CDR1 MNHEY and CDR2 SVGAGI. With V trimmed by 7 bases and J by 0 bases, 7 bases remained unmatched. The CDR3 is 15 residues long.

This clonotype was seen only once. J is TRBJ2-7 and V is TRBV6-1, with TRBD1 matching 7 bases. Losses at the gene ends were 2 bases for V and 2 bases for J; bases not matched to a gene: 6. CDR1 MNHNS and CDR2 SASEGT come from the germline V gene. The CDR3 has 15 residues. CDR3 nucleotides: TGTGCCAGCAGTGAAAGGACAGGTTTAACCTACGAGCAGTACTTC. It is translated as CASSERTGLTYEQYF.

This clonotype was recorded a few times. J is TRBJ2-5 and V is TRBV5-1; TRBD1 aligns across 10 bases. CDR1 and CDR2 from the germline V gene are SGHRS and YFSETQ. The CDR3 is 14 amino acids. Unmatched junction bases numbered 10, after V lost 7 bases and J lost 7 bases. This CDR3 is CASAPDRGSGTQYF. The CDR3 nucleotides are TGCGCCAGCGCCCCGGACAGGGGGTCGGGGACCCAGTACTTC.

This clonotype has only a few counts. CDR3 sequence reads: CASSLYGTDTQYF. In DNA, the CDR3 is TGTGCCAGCAGCTTATACGGCACAGATACGCAGTATTTT. This chain links TRBV7-3 with TRBJ2-3; D is uncertain. Looked up from germline, CDR1 is SGHTA and CDR2 is FQGTGA. This CDR3 is 13 amino acids long. Trimming took 2 bases from V and 1 from J, leaving 4 bases between them.

This chain connects TRBV12-3 or TRBV12-4 to TRBJ1-2; unclear D gene. The length of the CDR3 is 12 residues. With 2 bases removed from V and 5 bases from J, the gap between germline ends came to 6 bases. The CDR3, as DNA: TGTGCCAGCAGTTTAAACGGTTATGGCTACACCTTC. This sequence encodes CASSLNGYGYTF.

The chain recombines TRBV5-1 with TRBJ2-2; the D gene is possibly TRBD1 (5 bases). Trimming shortened V by 4 bases and J by 4 bases, and 17 bases separated the two germline ends. The CDR3 sequence is 16 residues long. Germline CDR1 is SGHRS and CDR2 is YFSETQ. The CDR3 nucleotides are TGCGCCAGCAGCCATAAAACCAGGGTTAGCACCGGGGAGCTGTTTTTT. This codes for CASSHKTRVSTGELFF.

The rearrangement uses TRBV5-1 and TRBJ1-6; D is undetermined. Germline-derived CDR1 and CDR2 are SGHRS and YFSETQ. Trimming pared 6 bases from V and 5 bases from J, leaving 9 bases between. The CDR3 has 13 residues. The CDR3 DNA reads TGCGCCAGCACGGAGGAGCATAATTCACCCCTCCACTTT. Residues: CASTEEHNSPLHF.

The chain carries TRBV20-1 and TRBJ2-1, with 13 bases aligning to TRBD2. CDR1 is DFQATT and CDR2 is SNEGSKA in the germline V gene (reference sequence). The ends lost 1 base at V and 4 bases at J; junction bases unmatched: 10. CDR3 length equals 18 residues. This CDR3 reads CSARGSGPGLAGYNEQFF. The DNA of the CDR3 is TGCAGTGCTAGAGGATCGGGACCGGGACTAGCGGGATACAATGAGCAGTTCTTC.

There are a few counts of this clonotype. The J gene is TRBJ1-2, the V gene TRBV7-9, with TRBD1 identical over 11 bases. Germline trimming cut 1 base from V and 5 bases from J; bases unmatched to any gene: 9. The CDR3 consists of 17 residues. From germline, CDR1 is SEHNR and CDR2 FQNEAQ (reference sequence). As DNA, the CDR3 is TGTGCCAGCAGCTTAGTTCCCGGACAGGGGGCCGGGTATGGCTACACCTTC. Its protein product is CASSLVPGQGAGYGYTF.

The chain couples TRBV3-1 to TRBJ2-3; D might be TRBD2 (7 bases). CDR1 LGHDT and CDR2 YNNKEL come from the germline V gene (reference sequence). V lost 1 base and J lost 4, with 15 bases in between. The CDR3 totals 16 residues. Written as DNA, the CDR3 is TGTGCCAGCAGCCAAGCGGCGGGGGCCTGGGCAGATACGCAGTATTTT. It yields the protein CASSQAAGAWADTQYF.

This clonotype was counted between two and nine times. The V gene is TRBV5-1, the J gene TRBJ2-1; D gene unclear. Germline assignment: CDR1 SGHRS and CDR2 YFSETQ. The length of the CDR3 is 16 residues. V lost 1 base and J lost 0, with 11 bases in between. The CDR3 loop reads CASSLNRQSSYNEQFF. CDR3 sequence (DNA): TGCGCCAGCAGCTTGAACCGGCAGAGCTCCTACAATGAGCAGTTCTTC.

This clonotype appeared a few times. The chain is built from TRBV5-1 and TRBJ2-3; D might be TRBD2 (6 bases). V dropped 2 bases and J dropped 6 bases, with 16 bases sitting between them. The CDR3 totals 15 residues. Germline loops: CDR1 SGHRS, CDR2 YFSETQ. The CDR3 here is CASSFPGLPLDTQYF. The CDR3 nucleotides are TGCGCCAGCAGCTTCCCGGGACTCCCCCTGGATACGCAGTATTTT. Looking up the rest from reference TRBV5-1 and TRBJ2-3 gives the full variable domain: KAGVTQTPRYLIKTRGQQVTLSCSPISGHRSVSWYQQTPGQGLQFLFEYFSETQRNKGNFPGRFSGRQFSNSRSEMNVSTLELGDSALYLCASSFPGLPLDTQYFGPGTRLTVL.

This clonotype was found a few times. The DNA for the CDR3 is TGCGCCAGCAGCCAAGTAAGGGGGTGGGACAATGAGCAGTTCTTC. Amino acid sequence: CASSQVRGWDNEQFF. The gene calls are TRBV4-1 and TRBJ2-1; D might be TRBD1 (6 bases). V lost 1 base to trimming and J lost 5 bases, with 12 bases between them. Germline V lookup: CDR1 MGHRA, CDR2 YSYEKL. The CDR3 has 15 residues.

This chain joins TRBV29-1 and TRBJ1-2; D possibly corresponds to TRBD1 (6 bases). V gave up 3 bases and J gave up 5 bases, with 13 bases separating them. The CDR3 is 13 residues long. Germline V gene data show CDR1 as SQVTM and CDR2 as ANQGSEA. CDR3 sequence reads: CSVDGRGRYGYTF. DNA of the CDR3: TGCAGCGTTGATGGCAGGGGACGTTATGGCTACACCTTC. Combining the CDR3 with reference TRBV29-1 and TRBJ1-2 gives the whole variable domain SAVISQKPSRDICQRGTSLTIQCQVDSQVTMMFWYRQQPGQSLTLIATANQGSEATYESGFVIDKFPISRPNLTFSTLTVSNMSPEDSSIYLCSVDGRGRYGYTFGSGTRLTVV.

In DNA form, the CDR3 reads TGCAGTGCTGTCGACAGGGGCCCTGAGGATACGCAGTATTTT. Translated: CSAVDRGPEDTQYF. The chain joins TRBV20-1 to TRBJ2-3, with TRBD1 matching over 8 bases. Germline V gives CDR1 DFQATT, CDR2 SNEGSKA (reference sequence). J lost 6 bases, V lost 5 bases, and 10 bases had no gene match. The CDR3 is 14 amino acids.

This clonotype was detected many times. The rearrangement joins TRBV3-1 to TRBJ2-7; D unresolved. This CDR3 has 14 amino acids. V lost 1 base to trimming and J lost 2 bases, with 9 bases between them. Germline CDR1 LGHDT, CDR2 YNNKEL (reference sequence). The CDR3 DNA follows: TGTGCCAGCAGCCAAGGTCAGCTTGCCTACGAGCAGTACTTC. It codes for CASSQGQLAYEQYF.

This chain uses TRBV20-1 with TRBJ2-2, with no clear D. Germline-derived CDR1 and CDR2 are DFQATT and SNEGSKA (reference sequence). The CDR3 is 12 residues long. V was cut by 1 base and J by 2 bases, with 2 bases left in between. The CDR3 DNA sequence: TGCAGTGCTAGAGCTAACACCGGGGAGCTGTTTTTT. It yields the protein CSARANTGELFF.

The chain carries TRBV3-1 and TRBJ2-2; 15 bases agree with TRBD2. The CDR3 covers 16 residues. The germline gives CDR1 LGHDT, CDR2 YNNKEL (reference sequence). With V trimmed by 4 bases and J by 8 bases, 5 bases remained unmatched. CDR3 DNA: TGTGCCAGCAGCCTCGGGACTAGCGGGAGGCGTGGGGAGCTGTTTTTT. It translates to CASSLGTSGRRGELFF.

This clonotype was seen a few times. The CDR3 bases are TGTGCCAGCCGGCCCACGGGGGCTGCTTGGCTAGAGACCCAGTACTTC. It is translated as CASRPTGAAWLETQYF. The chain has TRBV7-8 and TRBJ2-5; D possibly matches TRBD1 or TRBD2 (6 bases each). The V gene lost 8 bases and the J gene lost 4 bases, with 23 bases spanning the gap. CDR3 length: 16 residues. The V gene's germline CDR1 is SGHVS and CDR2 FQNEAQ.

The chain is built from TRBV6-1 and TRBJ1-1, with a possible D match to TRBD1 (5 bases). From germline, CDR1 is MNHNS and CDR2 SASEGT. The CDR3 has 17 amino acids. V lost 4 bases to trimming and J lost 1 base, with 19 bases between them. The DNA of the CDR3 is TGTGCCAGCAGTGGACTCGCTAAAACGACAGAGAACACTGAAGCTTTCTTT. It translates to CASSGLAKTTENTEAFF.

The rearrangement joins TRBV19 to TRBJ2-1; 7 positions agree with TRBD2. Germline V lookup: CDR1 LNHDA, CDR2 SQIVND (reference sequence). The CDR3 consists of 16 residues. Trimming removed 7 bases from V and 0 bases from J; junction bases left unmatched: 9. The CDR3 is CASTVGGSVSYNEQFF. The CDR3 DNA is TGTGCCAGTACCGTCGGGGGGAGTGTCTCCTACAATGAGCAGTTCTTC. The full variable domain, with the rest looked up from reference TRBV19 and TRBJ2-1, is DGGITQSPKYLFRKEGQNVTLSCEQNLNHDAMYWYRQDPGQGLRLIYYSQIVNDFQKGDIAEGYSVSREKKESFPLTVTSAQKNPTAFYLCASTVGGSVSYNEQFFGPGTRLTVL.

The CDR3 DNA is TGTGCCAGCAGTCTCTCCGGGACTGAGCAAGAGACCCAGTACTTC. Its protein product is CASSLSGTEQETQYF. The genes are TRBV12-3 or TRBV12-4 and TRBJ2-5, with a possible D match to TRBD2 (6 bases). CDR3 size: 15 residues. Deletions cut 5 bases from V and 2 bases from J, with 15 bases between.

The chain is built from TRBV12-3 or TRBV12-4 and TRBJ2-3, with D unclear. This CDR3 comprises 15 residues. Trimming took off 3 bases at V and 2 bases at J, with 12 bases between the two ends. CDR3 loop: CASSFRRTDTDTQYF. The CDR3 DNA reads TGTGCCAGCAGTTTTAGACGGACCGACACAGATACGCAGTATTTT.

This chain joins TRBV15 and TRBJ1-2, with TRBD1 matching over 7 bases. This CDR3 has 15 amino acids. Germline CDR1 is LNHNV and CDR2 is YYDKDF (reference sequence). After removal of 0 bases from V and 7 bases from J, the junction contained 8 bases not matched to a gene. CDR3 in amino acids: CATSREGDRVSGYTF. In nucleotides, the CDR3 is TGTGCCACCAGCAGAGAAGGAGACAGGGTCAGTGGCTACACCTTC.